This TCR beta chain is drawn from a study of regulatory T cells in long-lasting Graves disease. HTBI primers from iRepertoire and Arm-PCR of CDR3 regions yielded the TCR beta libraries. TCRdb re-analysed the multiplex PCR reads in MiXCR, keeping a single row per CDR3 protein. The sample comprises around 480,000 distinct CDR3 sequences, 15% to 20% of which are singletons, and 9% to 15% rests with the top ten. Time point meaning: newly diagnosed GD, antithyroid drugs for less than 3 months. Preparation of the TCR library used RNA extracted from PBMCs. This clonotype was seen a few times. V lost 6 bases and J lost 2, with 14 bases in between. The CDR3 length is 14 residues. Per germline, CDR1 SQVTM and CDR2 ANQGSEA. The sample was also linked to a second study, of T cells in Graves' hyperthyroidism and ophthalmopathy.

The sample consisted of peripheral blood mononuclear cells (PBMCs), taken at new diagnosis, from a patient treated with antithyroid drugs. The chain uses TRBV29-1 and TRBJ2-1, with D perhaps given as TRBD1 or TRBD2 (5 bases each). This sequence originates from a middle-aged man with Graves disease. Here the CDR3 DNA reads TGCAGCGTCGAGGGGACGAACGCCTACAATGAGCAGTTCTTC. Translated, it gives CSVEGTNAYNEQFF.